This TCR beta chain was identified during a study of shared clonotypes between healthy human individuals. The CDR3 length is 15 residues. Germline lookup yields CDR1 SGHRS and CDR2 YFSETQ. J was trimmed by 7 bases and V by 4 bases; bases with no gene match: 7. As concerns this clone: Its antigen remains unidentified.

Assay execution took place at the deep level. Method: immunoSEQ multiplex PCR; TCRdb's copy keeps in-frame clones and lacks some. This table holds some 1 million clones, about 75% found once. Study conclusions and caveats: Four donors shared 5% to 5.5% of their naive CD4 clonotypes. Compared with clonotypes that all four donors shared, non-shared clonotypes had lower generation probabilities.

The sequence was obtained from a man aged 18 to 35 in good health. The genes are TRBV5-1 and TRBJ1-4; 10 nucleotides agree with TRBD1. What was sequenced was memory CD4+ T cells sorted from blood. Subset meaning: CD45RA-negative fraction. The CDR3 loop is CASSPGDRGSEKLFF. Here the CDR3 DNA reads TGCGCCAGCAGCCCGGGGGACAGGGGAAGTGAAAAACTGTTTTTT.